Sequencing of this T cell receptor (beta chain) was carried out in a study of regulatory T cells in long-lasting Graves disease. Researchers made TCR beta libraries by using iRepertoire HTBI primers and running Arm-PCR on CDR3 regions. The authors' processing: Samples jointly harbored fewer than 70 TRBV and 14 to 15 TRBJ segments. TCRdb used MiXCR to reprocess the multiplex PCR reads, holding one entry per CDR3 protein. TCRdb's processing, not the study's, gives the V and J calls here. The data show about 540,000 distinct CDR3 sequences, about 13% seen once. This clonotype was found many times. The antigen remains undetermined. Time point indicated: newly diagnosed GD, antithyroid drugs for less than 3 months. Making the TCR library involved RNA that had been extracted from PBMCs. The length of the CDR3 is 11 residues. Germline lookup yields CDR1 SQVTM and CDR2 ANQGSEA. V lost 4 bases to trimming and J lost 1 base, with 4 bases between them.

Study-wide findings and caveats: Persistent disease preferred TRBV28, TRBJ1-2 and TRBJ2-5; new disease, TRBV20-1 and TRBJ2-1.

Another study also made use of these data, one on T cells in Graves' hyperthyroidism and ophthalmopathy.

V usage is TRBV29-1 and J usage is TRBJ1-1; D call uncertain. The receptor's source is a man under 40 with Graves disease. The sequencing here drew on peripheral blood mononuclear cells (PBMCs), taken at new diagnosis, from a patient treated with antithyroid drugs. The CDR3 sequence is CSVAENTEAFF. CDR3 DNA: TGCAGCGTTGCCGAGAACACTGAAGCTTTCTTT.